The rows below give T cell receptor beta chains drawn from one sample of a study of CD8 T cells in ankylosing spondylitis. TCRdb passed the 5' RACE reads through MiXCR, listing each CDR3 protein once. Of roughly 700,000 distinct CDR3 sequences in the sample, around 19% were seen once. Input material: blood, either unsorted or a sorted T cell fraction (not recorded which). The receptors were sampled from a male donor with ankylosing spondylitis. The conserved cysteine and the conserved F or W are not part of the CDR3 here. The order of the fields is CDR3 protein, J gene, V gene.

CDR3: SAGAGGFTGELF; J: TRBJ2-2; V: TRBV20-1
CDR3: AISVGNSGNTIY; J: TRBJ1-3; V: TRBV10-3
CDR3: SPPGSAGEDNEQF; J: TRBJ2-1; V: TRBV20-1
CDR3: ASSLAGTDKNIQY; J: TRBJ2-4; V: TRBV5-1
CDR3: ASSHLVNTEAF; J: TRBJ1-1; V: TRBV7-8
CDR3: ASSGRAEYEQY; J: TRBJ2-7; V: TRBV3-1
CDR3: ASSLVDRSTDTQY; J: TRBJ2-3; V: TRBV5-1
CDR3: SAISLAGANTGELF; J: TRBJ2-2; V: TRBV20-1
CDR3: ASSTTGTHTEAF; J: TRBJ1-1; V: TRBV5-1
CDR3: SASGTLSGNTIY; J: TRBJ1-3; V: TRBV29-1
CDR3: ASSKTGNGYT; J: TRBJ1-2; V: TRBV5-1
CDR3: ASSVGRFGYEQY; J: TRBJ2-7; V: TRBV9
CDR3: AIGGDGNTEAF; J: TRBJ1-1; V: TRBV10-3
CDR3: ATRPDGPTDTQY; J: TRBJ2-3; V: TRBV10-2
CDR3: ASSPWASPSSYEQY; J: TRBJ2-7; V: TRBV18
CDR3: ASSPRGPTDTQY; J: TRBJ2-3; V: TRBV2
CDR3: ASSEHKGNTIY; J: TRBJ1-3; V: TRBV10-1
CDR3: ASSLVGPGVQPQH; J: TRBJ1-5; V: TRBV12-3/TRBV12-4
CDR3: SANGQGRNTEAF; J: TRBJ1-1; V: TRBV29-1
CDR3: ASSQVSSNQPQH; J: TRBJ1-5; V: TRBV4-2
CDR3: ASSLADGVANEQY; J: TRBJ2-7; V: TRBV12-3/TRBV12-4
CDR3: ASSLLGTETQY; J: TRBJ2-5; V: TRBV18
CDR3: ASSPSGSGAYTGELF; J: TRBJ2-2; V: TRBV12-3/TRBV12-4
CDR3: ASSLASGGPQDTQY; J: TRBJ2-3; V: TRBV5-1
CDR3: ASSLSAGGLGETQY; J: TRBJ2-5; V: TRBV12-3/TRBV12-4
CDR3: SAREGGGGFEAF; J: TRBJ1-1; V: TRBV20-1
CDR3: ATRTDYNEQF; J: TRBJ2-1; V: TRBV28
CDR3: SVTMGNQPQH; J: TRBJ1-5; V: TRBV29-1
CDR3: SARSPSGTPDTQY; J: TRBJ2-3; V: TRBV20-1
CDR3: AWSTTGNTIY; J: TRBJ1-3; V: TRBV30
CDR3: SARSTGTGTPEQY; J: TRBJ2-7; V: TRBV20-1
CDR3: AKATGPNTGELF; J: TRBJ2-2; V: TRBV30
CDR3: ASSLPPRDTQY; J: TRBJ2-3; V: TRBV5-1
CDR3: ASSLVGRALTDTQY; J: TRBJ2-3; V: TRBV7-9
CDR3: AISESVFGDSSYEQY; J: TRBJ2-7; V: TRBV10-3
CDR3: ASSQEGGSGSNEQF; J: TRBJ2-1; V: TRBV4-2
CDR3: ASSPQDRVAAGRQETQY; J: TRBJ2-5; V: TRBV5-1
CDR3: ASSSLSGQIYGYT; J: TRBJ1-2; V: TRBV27
CDR3: ASSPRVMNTEAF; J: TRBJ1-1; V: TRBV5-1
CDR3: ASSGGSGRGNEQF; J: TRBJ2-1; V: TRBV13
CDR3: ASSPYLSGEQY; J: TRBJ2-7; V: TRBV3-1